This entry features one TCR beta chain sequence. The antigen is not known. This table comes from immunoSEQ multiplex PCR, and its TCRdb copy is limited to in-frame clones, with some not included. The data show around 78,000 clones, under 90% seen once. Germline-derived CDR1 and CDR2 are MNHEY and SVGAGI. Deletions cut 2 bases from V and 2 bases from J, with 10 bases between. This CDR3 region has 15 residues. This specimen belongs to a study of T cell responses to AZD1222 COVID-19 vaccine. Study observations and caveats: Donors, mostly white British, included more females; clonal diversity was possibly underestimated. AZD1222 recipients seropositive at baseline numbered only six or seven.

This specimen consisted of peripheral blood, obtained 28 days after the second AZD1222 dose. This chain connects TRBV6-5 to TRBJ1-5, with D possibly TRBD1 on 6 matching bases. The clonotype was recovered from an adult who received the AZD1222 COVID-19 vaccine. This CDR3 is CASSYKGGGNQPQHF. The DNA for the CDR3 is TGTGCCAGCAGTTACAAGGGGGGGGGCAATCAGCCCCAGCATTTT.